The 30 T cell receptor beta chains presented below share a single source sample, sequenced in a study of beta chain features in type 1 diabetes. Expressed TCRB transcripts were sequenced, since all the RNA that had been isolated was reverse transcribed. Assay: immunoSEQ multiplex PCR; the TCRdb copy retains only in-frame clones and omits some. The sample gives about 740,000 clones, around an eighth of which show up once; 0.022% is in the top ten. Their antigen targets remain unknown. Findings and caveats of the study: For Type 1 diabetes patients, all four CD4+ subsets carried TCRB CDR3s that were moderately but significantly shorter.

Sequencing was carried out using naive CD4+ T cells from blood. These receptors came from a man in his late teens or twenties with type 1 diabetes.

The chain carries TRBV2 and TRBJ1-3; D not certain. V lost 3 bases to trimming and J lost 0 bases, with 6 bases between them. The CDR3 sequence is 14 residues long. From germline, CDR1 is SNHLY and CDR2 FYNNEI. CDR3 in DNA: TGTGCCAGCAGTGATAGGAGCTCTGGAAACACCATATATTTT. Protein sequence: CASSDRSSGNTIYF.

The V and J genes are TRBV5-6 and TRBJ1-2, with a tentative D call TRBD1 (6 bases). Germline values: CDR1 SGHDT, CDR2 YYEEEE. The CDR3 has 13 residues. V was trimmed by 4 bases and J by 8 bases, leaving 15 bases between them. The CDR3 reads CASSLHRVGGYTF. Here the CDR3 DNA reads TGTGCCAGCAGCCTTCACAGGGTTGGCGGCTACACCTTC.

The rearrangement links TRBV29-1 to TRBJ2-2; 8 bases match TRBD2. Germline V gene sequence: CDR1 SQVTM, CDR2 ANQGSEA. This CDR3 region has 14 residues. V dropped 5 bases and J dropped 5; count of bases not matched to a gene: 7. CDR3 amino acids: CSVSSGGKTGELFF. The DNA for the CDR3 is TGCAGCGTTTCCAGCGGGGGAAAAACCGGGGAGCTGTTTTTT.

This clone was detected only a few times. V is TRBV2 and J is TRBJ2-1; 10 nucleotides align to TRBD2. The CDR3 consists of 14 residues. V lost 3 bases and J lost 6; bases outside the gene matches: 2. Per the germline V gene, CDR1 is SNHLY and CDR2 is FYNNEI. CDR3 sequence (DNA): TGTGCCAGCAGTGACCAGCGGGGGGGCAATGAGCAGTTCTTC. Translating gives CASSDQRGGNEQFF.

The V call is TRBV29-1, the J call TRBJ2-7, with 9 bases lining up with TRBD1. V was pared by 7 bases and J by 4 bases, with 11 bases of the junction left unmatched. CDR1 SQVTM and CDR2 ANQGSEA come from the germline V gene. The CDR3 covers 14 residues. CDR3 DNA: TGCAGCGCACGCCGGGACAGGGAGGAGTACGAGCAGTACTTC. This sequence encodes CSARRDREEYEQYF.

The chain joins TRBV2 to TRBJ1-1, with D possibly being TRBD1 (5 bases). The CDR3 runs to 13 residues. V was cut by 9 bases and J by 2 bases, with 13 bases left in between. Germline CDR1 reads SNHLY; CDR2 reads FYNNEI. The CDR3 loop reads CASPPTVNTEAFF. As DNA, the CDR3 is TGTGCCAGTCCCCCGACAGTTAACACTGAAGCTTTCTTT.

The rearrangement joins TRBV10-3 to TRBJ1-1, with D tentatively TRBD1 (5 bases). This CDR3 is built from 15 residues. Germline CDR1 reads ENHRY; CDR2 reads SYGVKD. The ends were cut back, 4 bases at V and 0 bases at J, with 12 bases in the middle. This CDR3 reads CAISAQGAVNTEAFF. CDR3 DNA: TGTGCCATCAGTGCGCAGGGAGCGGTGAACACTGAAGCTTTCTTT.

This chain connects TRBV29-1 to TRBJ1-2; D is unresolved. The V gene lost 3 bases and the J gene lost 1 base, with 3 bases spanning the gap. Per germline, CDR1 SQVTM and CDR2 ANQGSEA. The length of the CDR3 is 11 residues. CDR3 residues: CSVDINYGYTF. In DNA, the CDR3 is TGCAGCGTTGACATTAACTATGGCTACACCTTC.

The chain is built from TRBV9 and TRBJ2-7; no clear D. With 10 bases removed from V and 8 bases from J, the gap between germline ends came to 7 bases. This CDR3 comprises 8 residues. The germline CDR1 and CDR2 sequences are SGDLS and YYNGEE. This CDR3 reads CALAKQYF. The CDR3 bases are TGTGCCCTCGCTAAGCAGTACTTC.

The DNA of the CDR3 is TGCGCCAGCAGCCACATCAGGGCCCGGTCTATCAACGAGCAGTACTTC. Protein sequence: CASSHIRARSINEQYF. The V call is TRBV4-1, the J call TRBJ2-7; perhaps TRBD1 as D (5 bases). The CDR3 loop spans 16 amino acids. V lost 3 bases and J lost 5, with 20 bases in between. The germline V gene has CDR1 MGHRA and CDR2 YSYEKL.

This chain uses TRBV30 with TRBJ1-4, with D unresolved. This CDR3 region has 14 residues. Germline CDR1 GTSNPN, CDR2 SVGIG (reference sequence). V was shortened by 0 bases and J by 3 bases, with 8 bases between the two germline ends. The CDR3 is CAWSVLGPNEKLFF. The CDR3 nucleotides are TGTGCCTGGAGTGTTCTCGGACCTAATGAAAAACTGTTTTTT.

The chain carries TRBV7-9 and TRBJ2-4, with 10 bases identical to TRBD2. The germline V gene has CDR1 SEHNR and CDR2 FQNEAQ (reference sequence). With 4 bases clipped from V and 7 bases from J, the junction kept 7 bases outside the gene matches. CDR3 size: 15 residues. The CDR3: CASSYPSGGLNIQYF. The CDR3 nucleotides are TGTGCCAGCAGCTATCCTAGCGGGGGCTTGAACATTCAGTACTTC. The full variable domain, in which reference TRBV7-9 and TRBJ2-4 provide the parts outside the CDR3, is DTGVSQNPRHKITKRGQNVTFRCDPISEHNRLYWYRQTLGQGPEFLTYFQNEAQLEKSRLLSDRFSAERPKGSFSTLEIQRTEQGDSAMYLCASSYPSGGLNIQYFGAGTRLSVL.

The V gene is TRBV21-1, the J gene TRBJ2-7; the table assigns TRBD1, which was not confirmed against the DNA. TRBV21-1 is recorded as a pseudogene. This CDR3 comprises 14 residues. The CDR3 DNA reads TGTGCCAGCACCGCGACAGGGTATCCCTACGAGCAGTACTTC. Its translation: CASTATGYPYEQYF.

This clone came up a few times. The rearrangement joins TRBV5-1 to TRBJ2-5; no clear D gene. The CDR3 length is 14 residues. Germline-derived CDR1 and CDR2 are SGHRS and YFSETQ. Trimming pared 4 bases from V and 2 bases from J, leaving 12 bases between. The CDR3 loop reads CASSLSAPQETQYF. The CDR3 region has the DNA TGCGCCAGCAGCCTTTCGGCACCTCAAGAGACCCAGTACTTC.

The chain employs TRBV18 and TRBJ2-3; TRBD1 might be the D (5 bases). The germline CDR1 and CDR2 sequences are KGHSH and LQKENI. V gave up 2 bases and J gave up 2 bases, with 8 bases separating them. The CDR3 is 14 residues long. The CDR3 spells CASSPRGSTDTQYF. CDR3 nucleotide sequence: TGTGCCAGCTCACCAAGGGGTTCCACAGATACGCAGTATTTT. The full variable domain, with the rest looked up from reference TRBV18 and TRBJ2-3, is NAGVMQNPRHLVRRRGQEARLRCSPMKGHSHVYWYRQLPEEGLKFMVYLQKENIIDESGMPKERFSAEFPKEGPSILRIQQVVRGDSAAYFCASSPRGSTDTQYFGPGTRLTVL.

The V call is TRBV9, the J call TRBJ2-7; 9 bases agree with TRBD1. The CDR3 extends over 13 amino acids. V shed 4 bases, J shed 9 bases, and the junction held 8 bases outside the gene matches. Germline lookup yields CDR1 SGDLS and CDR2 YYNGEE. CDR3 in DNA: TGTGCCAGCAGCCAGGGACAGGGCCCCCGGCAGTACTTC. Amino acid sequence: CASSQGQGPRQYF.

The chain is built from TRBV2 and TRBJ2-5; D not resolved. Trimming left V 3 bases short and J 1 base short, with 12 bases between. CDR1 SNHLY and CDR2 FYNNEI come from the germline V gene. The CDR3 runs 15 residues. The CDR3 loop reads CASSDQAGPQETQYF. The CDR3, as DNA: TGTGCCAGCAGTGATCAAGCAGGACCCCAAGAGACCCAGTACTTC.

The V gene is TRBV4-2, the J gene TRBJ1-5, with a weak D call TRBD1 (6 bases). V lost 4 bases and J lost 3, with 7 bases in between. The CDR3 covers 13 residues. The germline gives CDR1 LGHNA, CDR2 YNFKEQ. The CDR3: CASSPGANQPQHF. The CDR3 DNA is TGTGCCAGCAGCCCAGGGGCCAATCAGCCCCAGCATTTT.

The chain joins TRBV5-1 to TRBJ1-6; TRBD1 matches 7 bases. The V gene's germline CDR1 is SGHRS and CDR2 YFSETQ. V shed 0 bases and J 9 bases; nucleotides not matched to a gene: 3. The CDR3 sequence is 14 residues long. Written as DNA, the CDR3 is TGCGCCAGCAGCTTGGCAGGGGGTGTTTCACCCCTCCACTTT. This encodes CASSLAGGVSPLHF.

DNA for the CDR3: TGTGCCAGCAGCCAAGAGATGACAGGGGAGCTGTTTTTT. Protein sequence: CASSQEMTGELFF. The chain combines TRBV4-2 with TRBJ2-2, with no clear D. Per the germline V gene, CDR1 is LGHNA and CDR2 is YNFKEQ. Between the trimmed V and J ends, which lost 0 bases and 8 bases, there was a span of 7 bases. The CDR3 contains 13 residues.

The CDR3 protein is CAISRAGGAFSGNTIYF. The CDR3 nucleotides read TGTGCCATCAGCCGGGCGGGGGGCGCCTTCTCTGGAAACACCATATATTTT. V and J are TRBV10-3 and TRBJ1-3; D is possibly TRBD1 (6 bases). CDR1 is ENHRY, CDR2 SYGVKD, per germline. V dropped 6 bases and J dropped 0 bases, with 18 bases sitting between them. The CDR3 contains 17 residues.

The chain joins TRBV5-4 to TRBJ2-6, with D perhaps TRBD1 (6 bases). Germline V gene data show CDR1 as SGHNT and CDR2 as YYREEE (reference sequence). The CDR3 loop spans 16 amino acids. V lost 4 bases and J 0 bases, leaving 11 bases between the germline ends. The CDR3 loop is CASSPGQFSGANVLTF. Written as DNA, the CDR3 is TGTGCCAGCAGCCCAGGACAGTTCTCTGGGGCCAACGTCCTGACTTTC.

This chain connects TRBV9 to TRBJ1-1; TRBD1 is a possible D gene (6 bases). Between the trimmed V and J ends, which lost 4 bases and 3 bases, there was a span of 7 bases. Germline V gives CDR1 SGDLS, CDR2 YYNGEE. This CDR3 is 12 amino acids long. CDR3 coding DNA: TGTGCCAGCAGCCGGACAGACACTGAAGCTTTCTTT. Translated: CASSRTDTEAFF.

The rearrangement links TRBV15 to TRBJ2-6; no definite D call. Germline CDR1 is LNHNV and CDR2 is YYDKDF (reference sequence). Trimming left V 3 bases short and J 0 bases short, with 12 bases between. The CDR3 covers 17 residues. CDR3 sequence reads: CATSSPRVDSGANVLTF. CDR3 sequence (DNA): TGTGCCACCAGCAGCCCCCGGGTCGACTCTGGGGCCAACGTCCTGACTTTC.

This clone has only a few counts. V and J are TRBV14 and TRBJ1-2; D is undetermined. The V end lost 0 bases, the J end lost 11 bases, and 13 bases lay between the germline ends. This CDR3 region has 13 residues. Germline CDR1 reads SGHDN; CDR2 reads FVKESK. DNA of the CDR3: TGTGCCAGCAGCCAAGATTTCGATGTAGGGTACACCTTC. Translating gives CASSQDFDVGYTF.

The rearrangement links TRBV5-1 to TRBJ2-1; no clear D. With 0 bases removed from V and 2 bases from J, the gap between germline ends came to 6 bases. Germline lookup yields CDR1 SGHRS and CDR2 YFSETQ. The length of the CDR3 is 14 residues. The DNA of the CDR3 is TGCGCCAGCAGCTTGGGTACGGCCTACAATGAGCAGTTCTTC. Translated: CASSLGTAYNEQFF.

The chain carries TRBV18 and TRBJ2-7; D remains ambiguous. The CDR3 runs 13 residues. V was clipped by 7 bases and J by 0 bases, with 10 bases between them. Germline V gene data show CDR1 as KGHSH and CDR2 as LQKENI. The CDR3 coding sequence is TGTGCCAGCTTGACGGACGTCTCCTACGAGCAGTACTTC. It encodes CASLTDVSYEQYF.

This CDR3 is CASSGEGASYEQYF. DNA of the CDR3: TGCGCCAGCAGCGGAGAGGGGGCGTCTTACGAGCAGTACTTC. The genes are TRBV5-1 and TRBJ2-7; 7 bases are a match to TRBD1. The CDR3 has 14 residues. Germline CDR1 is SGHRS and CDR2 is YFSETQ. The V and J ends lost 4 bases and 4 bases, in that order; junction bases with no gene match: 8.

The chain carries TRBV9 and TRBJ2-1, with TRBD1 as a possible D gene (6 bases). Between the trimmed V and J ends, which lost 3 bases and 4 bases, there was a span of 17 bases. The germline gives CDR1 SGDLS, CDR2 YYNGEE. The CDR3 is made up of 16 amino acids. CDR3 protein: CASSAGQPLGYNEQFF. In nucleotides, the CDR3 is TGTGCCAGCAGCGCCGGACAGCCGCTAGGGTACAATGAGCAGTTCTTC.

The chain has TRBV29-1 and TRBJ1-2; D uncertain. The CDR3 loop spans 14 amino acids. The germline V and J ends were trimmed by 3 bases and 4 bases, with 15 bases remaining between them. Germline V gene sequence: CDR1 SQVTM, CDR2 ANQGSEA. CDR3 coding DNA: TGCAGCGTTGAGCAACCCAGTAGAGGCTATGGCTACACCTTC. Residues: CSVEQPSRGYGYTF.